What follows are 23 T cell receptor beta chains derived from one specimen sequenced in a study of shared clonotypes between healthy human individuals. Measured with immunoSEQ multiplex PCR; TCRdb has only the in-frame clones, and not every one. Among some 1.5 million clones listed, more than 95% were seen once. The sample taken for sequencing was naive CD4+ T cells sorted from blood. Documented subset: CD45RA+ positively selected. These receptors all come from a man in his thirties or forties in good health.

Concerning this clone itself: The same CDR3 also results from other DNA sequences found in this sample. The gene calls are TRBV28 and TRBJ1-2; tentatively, D is TRBD1 (5 bases). Germline V gene data show CDR1 as MDHEN and CDR2 as SYDVKM. The CDR3 is made up of 14 amino acids. Trimming cost V 4 bases and J 5 bases, with 14 bases left between them. The CDR3 coding sequence is TGTGCCAGCAGTTCCCCCGGCAGGGCTTATGGCTACACCTTC. Encoded protein: CASSSPGRAYGYTF.

The chain joins TRBV19 to TRBJ2-1; 8 nucleotides line up with TRBD2. Losses at the gene ends were 11 bases for V and 9 bases for J; bases not matched to a gene: 21. In germline, CDR1 is LNHDA, CDR2 SQIVND (reference sequence). The CDR3 totals 16 residues. CDR3 region: CADGADPGLVSGEQFF. The CDR3 DNA reads as TGTGCCGACGGAGCCGATCCGGGACTAGTGAGTGGTGAGCAGTTCTTC. Variable domain in full (rest from reference TRBV19 and TRBJ2-1): DGGITQSPKYLFRKEGQNVTLSCEQNLNHDAMYWYRQDPGQGLRLIYYSQIVNDFQKGDIAEGYSVSREKKESFPLTVTSAQKNPTAFYLCADGADPGLVSGEQFFGPGTRLTVL.

The chain has TRBV27 and TRBJ1-5; D not resolved. The CDR3 totals 12 residues. V lost 8 bases, J lost 7 bases, and 12 bases lay in between. Germline V gene sequence: CDR1 MNHEY, CDR2 SMNVEV (reference sequence). CDR3 nucleotide sequence: TGTGCCAGCCAGACGGCGGACCAGCCCCAGCATTTT. Its translation: CASQTADQPQHF.

The chain links TRBV30 to TRBJ1-5; tentative D call: TRBD1 (6 bases). The V gene's germline CDR1 is GTSNPN and CDR2 SVGIG (reference sequence). The CDR3 length is 14 residues. Trimming took 0 bases from V and 5 from J, leaving 11 bases between them. CDR3 nucleotides: TGTGCCTGGAGTGTAAAACAGGGTTATCAGCCCCAGCATTTT. It specifies CAWSVKQGYQPQHF.

The chain recombines TRBV5-1 with TRBJ1-2, with TRBD1 matching 7 bases. The CDR3 sequence is 15 residues long. CDR1 is SGHRS, CDR2 YFSETQ, per germline. V was clipped by 4 bases and J by 4 bases; unmatched bases: 10. CDR3 amino acids: CASSHEPDRVYGYTF. For the CDR3, the DNA is TGCGCCAGCAGCCACGAACCCGACAGGGTCTATGGCTACACCTTC.

This sequence joins TRBV14 and TRBJ2-1; D not resolved. Germline CDR1 and CDR2: SGHDN and FVKESK. This CDR3 has 17 amino acids. The V gene lost 0 bases and the J gene lost 1 base, with 13 bases spanning the gap. CDR3 coding DNA: TGTGCCAGCAGCCAAGATTGGGTCCCCAGGTCCTACAATGAGCAGTTCTTC. Residues: CASSQDWVPRSYNEQFF.

This clone was recorded only once. The rearrangement joins TRBV6-5 to TRBJ2-7; D may correspond to TRBD1 or TRBD2 (5 bases each). CDR3 length equals 12 residues. V dropped 8 bases and J dropped 2 bases, with 10 bases sitting between them. The germline CDR1 and CDR2 sequences are MNHEY and SVGAGI. This CDR3 is CASGTGTYEQYF. CDR3 DNA sequence: TGTGCCAGCGGGACCGGGACCTACGAGCAGTACTTC.

The chain joins TRBV7-8 to TRBJ2-1, with D perhaps matching TRBD1 or TRBD2 (6 bases each). The CDR3 sequence is 16 residues long. V dropped 6 bases and J dropped 3 bases, with 18 bases sitting between them. Germline V gives CDR1 SGHVS, CDR2 FQNEAQ. The CDR3 loop reads CASRPGGGRNYNEQFF. The DNA for the CDR3 is TGTGCCAGCAGGCCCGGGGGCGGGCGGAACTACAATGAGCAGTTCTTC.

J is TRBJ2-2 and V is TRBV7-2, with D possibly matching TRBD2 (6 bases). The CDR3 is made up of 15 amino acids. The V gene lost 2 bases and the J gene lost 5 bases, with 12 bases spanning the gap. CDR1 is SGHTA, CDR2 FQGNSA, per germline. The CDR3 nucleotides are TGTGCCAGCAGCTTAACGGGAGAGCCTACCGGGGAGCTGTTTTTT. It yields the protein CASSLTGEPTGELFF.

V is TRBV5-5 and J is TRBJ2-2, with 15 bases fitting TRBD2. J lost 5 bases, V lost 4 bases, and 6 bases had no gene match. CDR3 length equals 17 residues. Germline assignment: CDR1 SGHKS and CDR2 YYEKEE (reference sequence). Here the CDR3 DNA reads TGTGCCAGCAGCCCGGGGACTAGCGGGAGGACTACCGGGGAGCTGTTTTTT. Translated, it gives CASSPGTSGRTTGELFF.

The chain uses TRBV28 and TRBJ1-1; no firm D call. Germline CDR1 is MDHEN and CDR2 is SYDVKM. The CDR3 covers 12 residues. The V and J ends lost 6 bases and 3 bases respectively, with 8 bases between them. For the CDR3, the DNA is TGTGCCAGCAGATACCCGGACACTGAAGCTTTCTTT. It specifies CASRYPDTEAFF.

Of note for this clone: The sample carries other DNA sequences with the same CDR3. The chain combines TRBV5-1 with TRBJ2-1; 9 nucleotides match TRBD2. From germline, CDR1 is SGHRS and CDR2 YFSETQ. Trimming cost V 0 bases and J 1 base; bases outside gene matches: 2. The CDR3 has 16 residues. The CDR3 DNA reads TGCGCCAGCAGCTTGGATAGCGGGAGTTCCTACAATGAGCAGTTCTTC. Translated: CASSLDSGSSYNEQFF.

The rearrangement links TRBV6-1 to TRBJ2-7, with D possibly matching TRBD1 (5 bases). CDR1 is MNHNS, CDR2 SASEGT, per germline. The ends were cut back, 0 bases at V and 7 bases at J, with 22 bases in the middle. The CDR3 is 17 amino acids. CDR3 loop: CASSEAHIGRGSREQYF. The CDR3 nucleotides are TGTGCCAGCAGTGAAGCGCATATCGGTAGGGGATCGAGAGAGCAGTACTTC.

This clone has just a few counts. This chain uses TRBV28 with TRBJ2-7, with 7 bases lining up with TRBD1. The V segment lost 3 bases and the J segment 2 bases; nucleotides outside the gene matches: 10. The CDR3 consists of 16 residues. Germline assignment: CDR1 MDHEN and CDR2 SYDVKM. The chain's CDR3 is CASSFHLGQLTYEQYF. In DNA, the CDR3 is TGTGCCAGCAGTTTTCATCTGGGACAGCTAACCTACGAGCAGTACTTC.

The chain uses TRBV27 and TRBJ1-5, with D perhaps matching TRBD1 (6 bases). Germline CDR1 and CDR2: MNHEY and SMNVEV (reference sequence). V dropped 5 bases and J dropped 4 bases, with 27 bases sitting between them. The CDR3 extends over 19 amino acids. For the CDR3, the DNA is TGTGCCAGCAGTCCTAGTTTTGGATTGGGGGGCGTAGGTAATCAGCCCCAGCATTTT. Amino acids: CASSPSFGLGGVGNQPQHF.

The rearrangement uses TRBV29-1 and TRBJ1-4; D is uncertain. The germline V and J ends were trimmed by 1 base and 4 bases, with 7 bases remaining between them. The CDR3 is 13 residues long. Germline CDR1 and CDR2: SQVTM and ANQGSEA. The DNA of the CDR3 is TGCAGCGTTGAAGGGCAGGTTAATGAAAAACTGTTTTTT. This codes for CSVEGQVNEKLFF. The whole variable domain, remainder taken from reference TRBV29-1 and TRBJ1-4, is SAVISQKPSRDICQRGTSLTIQCQVDSQVTMMFWYRQQPGQSLTLIATANQGSEATYESGFVIDKFPISRPNLTFSTLTVSNMSPEDSSIYLCSVEGQVNEKLFFGSGTQLSVL.

V usage is TRBV7-3 and J usage is TRBJ1-2, with TRBD1 matching over 9 bases. V was clipped by 5 bases and J by 8 bases; unmatched bases: 9. The CDR3 is 14 residues long. Looked up from germline, CDR1 is SGHTA and CDR2 is FQGTGA. CDR3 residues: CASSMTGGMEGYTF. CDR3 nucleotides: TGTGCCAGCAGCATGACAGGGGGTATGGAAGGCTACACCTTC. The complete variable domain, with remaining parts taken from reference TRBV7-3 and TRBJ1-2, reads GAGVSQTPSNKVTEKGKYVELRCDPISGHTALYWYRQSLGQGPEFLIYFQGTGAADDSGLPNDRFFAVRPEGSVSTLKIQRTERGDSAVYLCASSMTGGMEGYTFGSGTRLTVV.

In the case of this clone: Germline and junction disagree at one end, which may indicate a read error. The chain carries TRBV11-3 and TRBJ2-3; a weak D match, TRBD2 (6 bases). The CDR3 has 13 amino acids. In germline, CDR1 is SGHNT, CDR2 YENEEA. Written as DNA, the CDR3 is TGTGCCAGCAGCCTAGAAGGAGGGCACGCGCAGTATTTT. Its translation: CASSLEGGHAQYF. The entire variable domain, with the rest obtained from reference TRBV11-3 and TRBJ2-3, is as follows: EAGVVQSPRYKIIEKKQPVAFWCNPISGHNTLYWYLQNLGQGPELLIRYENEEAVDDSQLPKDRFSAERLKGVDSTLKIQPAELGDSAVYLCASSLEGGHAQYFGPGTRLTVL.

Comments on this clone: Distinct nucleotide sequences in the sample also encode this CDR3. The chain links TRBV7-2 to TRBJ1-5, with 7 bases aligning to TRBD1. V was pared by 6 bases and J by 2 bases, with 7 bases of the junction left unmatched. The CDR3 contains 15 residues. Germline CDR1 SGHTA, CDR2 FQGNSA. CDR3 in DNA: TGTGCCAGCAGTTCCGACAGGGATGGCAATCAGCCCCAGCATTTT. It is translated as CASSSDRDGNQPQHF.

This chain links TRBV10-3 with TRBJ2-2; 7 nucleotides agree with TRBD2. The germline V gene has CDR1 ENHRY and CDR2 SYGVKD. The CDR3 runs to 16 residues. J was trimmed by 5 bases and V by 4 bases; bases with no gene match: 10. CDR3 in amino acids: CAISVGGGPRTGELFF. CDR3 coding DNA: TGTGCCATCAGTGTGGGGGGAGGGCCTCGTACCGGGGAGCTGTTTTTT.

V gene TRBV7-2 combines with J gene TRBJ2-7; D possibly corresponds to TRBD1 (7 bases). This CDR3 contains 12 residues. In germline, CDR1 is SGHTA, CDR2 FQGNSA. V lost 4 bases and J lost 7, with 11 bases in between. The CDR3 loop is CASSSTGREQYF. CDR3 bases: TGTGCCAGCAGCTCGACAGGGAGGGAGCAGTACTTC.

The gene calls are TRBV10-1 and TRBJ2-1; 8 positions agree with TRBD1. V trimming: 6 bases; J trimming: 3 bases; junction bases outside the gene matches: 1. The germline V gene has CDR1 WNHNN and CDR2 SYGVQD (reference sequence). The CDR3 has 13 residues. CDR3 in amino acids: CASSGQGYNEQFF. The CDR3 coding sequence is TGCGCCAGCAGCGGACAGGGCTACAATGAGCAGTTCTTC.

J is TRBJ2-2 and V is TRBV5-4; the D is unclear. V was clipped by 7 bases and J by 0 bases, with 10 bases between them. This CDR3 contains 14 residues. Germline V gene lookup returns CDR1 SGHNT and CDR2 YYREEE (reference sequence). CDR3 DNA sequence: TGTGCCAGCGAACGTACTCCGAACACCGGGGAGCTGTTTTTT. Its protein is CASERTPNTGELFF.